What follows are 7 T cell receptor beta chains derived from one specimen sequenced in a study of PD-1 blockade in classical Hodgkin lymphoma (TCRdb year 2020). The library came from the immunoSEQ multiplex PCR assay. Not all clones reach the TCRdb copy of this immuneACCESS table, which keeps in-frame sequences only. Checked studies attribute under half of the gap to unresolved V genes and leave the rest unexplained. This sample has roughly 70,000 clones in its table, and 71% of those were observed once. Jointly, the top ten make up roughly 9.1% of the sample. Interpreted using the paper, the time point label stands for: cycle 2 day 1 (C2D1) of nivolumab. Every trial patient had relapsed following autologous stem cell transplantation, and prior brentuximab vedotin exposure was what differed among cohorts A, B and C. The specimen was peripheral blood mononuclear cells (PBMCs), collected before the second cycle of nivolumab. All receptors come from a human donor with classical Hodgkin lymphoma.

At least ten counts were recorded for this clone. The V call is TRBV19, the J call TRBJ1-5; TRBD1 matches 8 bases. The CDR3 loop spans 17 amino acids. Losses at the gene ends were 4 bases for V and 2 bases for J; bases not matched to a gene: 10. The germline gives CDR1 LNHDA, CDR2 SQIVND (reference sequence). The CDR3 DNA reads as TGTGCCAGTAGTACATTCCCGGTGGACAGGGGCAATCAGCCCCAGCATTTT. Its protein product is CASSTFPVDRGNQPQHF.

CDR3: CASAKTGSGYTF. The CDR3 DNA reads as TGTGCCAGCGCCAAGACAGGGTCTGGCTACACCTTC. The chain links TRBV6-6 to TRBJ1-2; 7 nucleotides line up with TRBD1. The CDR3 is made up of 12 amino acids. With V trimmed by 8 bases and J by 7 bases, 7 bases remained unmatched. Germline values: CDR1 MNHNY, CDR2 SVGAGI (reference sequence).

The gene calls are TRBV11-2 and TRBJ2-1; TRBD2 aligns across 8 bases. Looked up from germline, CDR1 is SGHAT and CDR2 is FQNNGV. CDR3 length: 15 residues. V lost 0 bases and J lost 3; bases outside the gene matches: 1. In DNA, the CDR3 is TGTGCCAGCAGCTTAGAACTAGCGGTCTACAATGAGCAGTTCTTC. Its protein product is CASSLELAVYNEQFF.

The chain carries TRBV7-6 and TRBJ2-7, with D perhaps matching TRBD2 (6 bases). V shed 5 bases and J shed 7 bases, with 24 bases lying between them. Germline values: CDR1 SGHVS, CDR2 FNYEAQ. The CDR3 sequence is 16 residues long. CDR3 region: CASSRGTPGNSTEQYF. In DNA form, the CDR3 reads TGTGCCAGCAGCCGCGGGACCCCCGGCAATAGTACGGAGCAGTACTTC. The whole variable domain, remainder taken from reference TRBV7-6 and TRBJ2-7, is GAGVSQSPRYKVTKRGQDVALRCDPISGHVSLYWYRQALGQGPEFLTYFNYEAQQDKSGLPNDRFSAERPEGSISTLTIQRTEQRDSAMYRCASSRGTPGNSTEQYFGPGTRLTVT.

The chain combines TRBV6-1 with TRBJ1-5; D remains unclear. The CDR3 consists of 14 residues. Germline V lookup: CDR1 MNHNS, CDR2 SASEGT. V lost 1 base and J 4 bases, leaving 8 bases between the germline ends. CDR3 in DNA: TGTGCCAGCAGTGAAGTAGGAGAGAATCAGCCCCAGCATTTT. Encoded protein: CASSEVGENQPQHF.

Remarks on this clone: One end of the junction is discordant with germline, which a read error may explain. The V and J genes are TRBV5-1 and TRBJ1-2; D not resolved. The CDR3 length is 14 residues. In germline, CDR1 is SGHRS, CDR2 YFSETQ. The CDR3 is CASSEVQGGYGCTF. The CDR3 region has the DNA TGCGCCAGCAGCGAGGTCCAAGGCGGCTATGGCTGCACCTTC. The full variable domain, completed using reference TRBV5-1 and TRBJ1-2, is KAGVTQTPRYLIKTRGQQVTLSCSPISGHRSVSWYQQTPGQGLQFLFEYFSETQRNKGNFPGRFSGRQFSNSRSEMNVSTLELGDSALYLCASSEVQGGYGCTFGSGTRLTVV.

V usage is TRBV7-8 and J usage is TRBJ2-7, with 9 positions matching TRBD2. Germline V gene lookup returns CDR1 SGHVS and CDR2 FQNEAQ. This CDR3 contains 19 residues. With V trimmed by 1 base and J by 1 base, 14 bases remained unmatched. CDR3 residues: CASSLEWGLAYLGSYEQYF. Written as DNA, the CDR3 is TGTGCCAGCAGCTTAGAGTGGGGACTAGCTTATCTGGGGTCCTACGAGCAGTACTTC.